The clone carrying this T cell receptor beta chain was recorded once. Its antigen remains unidentified. A junction end diverges from the germline sequence, so it may reflect a read error. This CDR3 has 17 amino acids. Germline V lookup: CDR1 ENHRY, CDR2 SYGVKD. The data belong to a study of blood T cells in healthy people across ages. General study points: Unknown donor CMV status possibly confounded expanded clonotype changes.

Primed by a sample-barcoded 5' primer and a J-beta primer mix, a second PCR proceeded for about 7 to 11 cycles. Carrying 12 random nucleotides, a template-switch adaptor labeled each individual cDNA molecule. Sequencing yielded, for each sample, at least 2.5 million paired-end reads carrying CDR3. TCRdb processed the 5' RACE reads anew with MiXCR; each CDR3 protein has one entry. The table has around 620,000 distinct CDR3 sequences, about 25% seen once. Total RNA extraction produced at least 6 micrograms (per sample) for the study. This TCR came from a woman in her seventies in good health. The source material was blood. The rearrangement uses TRBV10-3 and TRBJ2-1; 9 nucleotides line up with TRBD2. CDR3 nucleotides: TGTGCCATCAGTGAGTCTCGGGCTAGCGGGGATAACAATGAACAGCTCTTC. Translation: CAISESRASGDNNEQLF.